The entry that follows covers one TCR beta chain sequence. This clonotype has only a few counts. This receptor's antigen is unknown. There are no base qualities to consult, and no much larger clone falls within one base. The CDR3 measures 15 amino acids from cysteine to phenylalanine. Here the CDR3 DNA is all that survives: 45 bases in frame from base 1. The germline V gene (reference sequence) gives CDR1 as DFQATT and CDR2 as SNEGSKA. The junction shows trimming of 5 bases on V and 4 bases on J, and the gene matches do not reach 9 bases of it. The receptor library was made with 5' RACE. The data were produced on an Illumina HiSeq 2500. A second 7 to 11 cycle PCR used a sample-barcoded 5' primer and a J-beta primer mix. A unique molecular identifier was introduced onto each TCR beta cDNA molecule by a template-switch 5' adaptor carrying 12 random nucleotides. Each sample yielded at least 2.5 million CDR3-containing paired-end reads. All of the RNA was converted into first-strand cDNA using the Mint cDNA synthesis kit, with a TRBC-specific oligonucleotide serving as the primer. Following uracil-DNA glycosylase treatment, all cDNA underwent a first 18-cycle PCR with the universal primers M1SS and BC2_uni_R. The published analysis was carried out like this. Each sample was normalized by randomly selecting 1 million high-quality reads, each carrying a distinct molecular identifier. Instead of being binned into consensus sequences, reads with shared molecular identifiers were discarded. CDR3 identification, clonotype clustering and error correction used MiTCR with a Q25 quality threshold and the strictest error-elimination algorithm. A nonparametric unseen species model with Euler transformation was used to estimate a lower bound on total TCR beta diversity. TCRdb cleaned the public reads at Q25 with fastp, built clones with MiXCR and kept in-frame beta chains. Each entry merges the rows of one CDR3 protein and shows their most common DNA and genes. These V and J calls derive from TCRdb rather than the authors' analysis. Within this sample are 750,000 to 850,000 distinct CDR3 sequences, with 20% to 30% of them counted one time only. The ten most abundant clones make up approximately 4% of the sample.

The sample comes from a study of blood T cells in healthy people across ages (dated by TCRdb to the mid-2010s). For the wider study: Template switching captured roughly one uniquely barcoded TCR beta cDNA molecule per two T cells in model experiments. Age-related changes in TCR beta repertoire diversity were measured in the study by deep sequencing normalized with unique cDNA molecular identifiers. Two additional independent replicas of 1 million unique cDNA reads from the same blood draw were analyzed for two donors (one aged 18 to 30 and one aged 80 or older). Donors were grouped into four age groups: young (average 16 years), middle-aged (around 39), aged (around 66) and long-lived (approximately 75).

The donors were roughly 40 Caucasian individuals from Russia, aged roughly 6 to 100 years, who were systemically healthy. Approximately 11 milliliters of peripheral blood were drawn from each donor into EDTA-treated Vacutainer tubes. Ficoll-Paque density-gradient centrifugation was used to isolate PBMCs, with at least 6.5 million obtained per sample. Total RNA was extracted from PBMCs with Trizol reagent, with at least 5.5 micrograms obtained per sample. For every donor, flow cytometry on a PBMC aliquot measured the percentage of naive CD45RAhigh/CD27high T cells. The paper as a whole reports these results and caveats: As age increased, observed TCR beta diversity per million T cells dropped in a roughly linear way, and a significant reduction was already evident by age around 41. Because the CMV infection status of the donors was unknown, age-related changes in expanded clonotypes may potentially have been confounded. There was a strong correlation between observed TCR beta diversity and the percentage of naive T cells measured by flow cytometry. Estimates of total diversity from one million sequenced T cells were regarded as lower bounds and underestimates. Compared with the aged group, the long-lived group had more naive CD4+ T cells, fewer expanded clones and increased TCR diversity, a pattern suggesting age selection. Since profiling was done on bulk unsorted PBMCs, naive and antigen-experienced compartments could not be conclusively compared.

The same specimen was also included in a second study, on T cells of mothers and their children. The second investigation adds: The donors were nine systemically healthy Caucasian individuals, made up of three mothers and their six children. cDNA synthesis consumed the entire amount of extracted RNA, loaded at 1.5 ug RNA in each 15 ul reaction. In the second PCR, the M1S primer added sample barcodes and 2-4 random nucleotides. More than 8 million TCR beta CDR3 reads were obtained from each mother, and several million reads were obtained from each child. Thymic selection similarly shapes TCR recombination output in related and unrelated pairs, with minor effect from inherited differences. Normalized repertoire overlap was always slightly but never significantly higher in related than unrelated mother-child pairs. With a sensitivity of approximately 100 clones per million clonotypes, no persistent microchimeric T cell clones were detected. Deep NGS was used in the study to compare the TCR beta repertoires of mothers and children and to look for features that separate related mother-child pairs from unrelated individuals. Mothers averaged around 43 +/- 4 years of age and children averaged about 10 +/- 4 years. Libraries were sequenced on Illumina HiSeq 2000 with 100+100 nt paired-end reads after adapter ligation with NEBNext reagents. To avoid cross-contamination, the mother libraries and the child libraries were prepared a month apart and sequenced in separate runs. Between roughly 450,000 and 2,000,000 distinct TCR beta clonotypes were identified per donor. Naive TCR beta clonotypes were estimated from low-frequency clonotypes matched to each donor's FACS-determined naive share, without sorting.

What was sequenced was blood. The receptor comes from a boy aged 5-17 years in good health. This receptor chain uses TRBV20-1 and TRBJ2-7; 12 junctional bases match TRBD2. The CDR3 loop reads CSAPQLAGGSYEQYF. The DNA sequence is as follows: TGCAGTGCTCCCCAACTAGCGGGAGGATCGTACGAGCAGTACTTC.